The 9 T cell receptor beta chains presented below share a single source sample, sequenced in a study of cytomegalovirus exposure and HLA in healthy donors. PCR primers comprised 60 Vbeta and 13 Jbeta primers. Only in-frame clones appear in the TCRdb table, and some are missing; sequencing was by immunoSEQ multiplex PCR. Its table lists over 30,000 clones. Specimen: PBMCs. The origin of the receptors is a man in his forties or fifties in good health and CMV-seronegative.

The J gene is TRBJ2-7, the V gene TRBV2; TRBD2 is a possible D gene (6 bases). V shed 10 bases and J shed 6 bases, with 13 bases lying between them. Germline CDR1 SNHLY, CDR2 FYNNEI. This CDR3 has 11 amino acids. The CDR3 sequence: CANGLGLEQYF. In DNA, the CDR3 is TGTGCCAACGGGCTGGGACTCGAGCAGTACTTC.

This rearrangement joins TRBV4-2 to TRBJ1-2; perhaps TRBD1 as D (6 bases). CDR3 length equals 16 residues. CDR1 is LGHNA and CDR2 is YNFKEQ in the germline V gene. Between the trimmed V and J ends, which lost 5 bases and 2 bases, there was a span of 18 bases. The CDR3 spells CASSSPTGHMNYGYTF. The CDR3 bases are TGTGCCAGCAGCTCCCCCACGGGACACATGAACTATGGCTACACCTTC.

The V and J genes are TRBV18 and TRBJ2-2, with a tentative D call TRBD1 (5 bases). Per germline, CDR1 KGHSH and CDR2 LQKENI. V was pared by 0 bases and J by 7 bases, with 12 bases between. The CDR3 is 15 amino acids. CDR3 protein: CASSPPSRGGGELFF. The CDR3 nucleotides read TGTGCCAGCTCACCACCTTCTAGGGGCGGCGGGGAGCTGTTTTTT.

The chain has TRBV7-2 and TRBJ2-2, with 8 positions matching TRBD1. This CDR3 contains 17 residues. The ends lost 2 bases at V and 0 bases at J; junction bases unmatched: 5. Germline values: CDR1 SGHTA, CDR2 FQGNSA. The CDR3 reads CASSLTPGQANTGELFF. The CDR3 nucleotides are TGTGCCAGCAGCTTAACCCCGGGACAGGCGAACACCGGGGAGCTGTTTTTT. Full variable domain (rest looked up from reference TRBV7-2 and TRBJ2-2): GAGVSQSPSNKVTEKGKDVELRCDPISGHTALYWYRQSLGQGLEFLIYFQGNSAPDKSGLPSDRFSAERTGGSVSTLTIQRTQQEDSAVYLCASSLTPGQANTGELFFGEGSRLTVL.

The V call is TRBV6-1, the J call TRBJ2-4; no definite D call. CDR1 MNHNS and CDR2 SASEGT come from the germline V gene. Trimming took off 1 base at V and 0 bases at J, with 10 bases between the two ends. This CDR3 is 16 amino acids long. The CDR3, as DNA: TGTGCCAGCAGTGAAGGGGCCTCTATAGCCAAAAACATTCAGTACTTC. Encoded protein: CASSEGASIAKNIQYF.

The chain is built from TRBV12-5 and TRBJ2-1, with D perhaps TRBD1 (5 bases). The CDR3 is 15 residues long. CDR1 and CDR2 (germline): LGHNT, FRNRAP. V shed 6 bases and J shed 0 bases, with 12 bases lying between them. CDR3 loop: CASGEGAYSYNEQFF. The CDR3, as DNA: TGTGCTAGTGGCGAAGGGGCTTACTCCTACAATGAGCAGTTCTTC.

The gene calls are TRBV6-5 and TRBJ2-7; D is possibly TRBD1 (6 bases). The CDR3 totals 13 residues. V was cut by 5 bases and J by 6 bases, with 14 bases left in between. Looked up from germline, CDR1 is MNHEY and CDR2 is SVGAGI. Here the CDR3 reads CASSPTDRPEQYF. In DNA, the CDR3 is TGTGCCAGCAGTCCGACCGACAGGCCCGAGCAGTACTTC.

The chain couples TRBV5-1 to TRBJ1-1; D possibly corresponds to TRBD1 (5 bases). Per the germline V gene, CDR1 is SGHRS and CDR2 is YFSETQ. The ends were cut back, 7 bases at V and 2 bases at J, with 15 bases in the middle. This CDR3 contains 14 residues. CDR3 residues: CASSGQGANTEAFF. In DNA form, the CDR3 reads TGCGCCAGCTCAGGACAAGGGGCCAACACTGAAGCTTTCTTT.

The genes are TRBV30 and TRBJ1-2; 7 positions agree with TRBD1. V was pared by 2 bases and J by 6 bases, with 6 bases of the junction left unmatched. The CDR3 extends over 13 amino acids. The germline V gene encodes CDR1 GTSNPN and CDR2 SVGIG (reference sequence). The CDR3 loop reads CAWSYRGVDGYTF. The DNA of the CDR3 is TGTGCCTGGAGTTACAGGGGCGTCGATGGCTACACCTTC.